A selection of T cell receptor beta chains follows, all from one sample in a study of blood T cell repertoires in COVID-19. Sequenced by immunoSEQ multiplex PCR; TCRdb stores in-frame clones only, minus some. Of 150,000 to 170,000 clones listed, about 85% are singletons. Input material: peripheral blood. The receptors here all came from an older woman with COVID-19, enrolled during active disease. The CDR3 runs from the conserved cysteine through the conserved F or W. The order of the fields is clone size, V gene, J gene, D gene, CDR3 protein, CDR3 DNA. The D gene is left open where the match is weak. Only part of the rows carry a size: once, few, many, or a class if the clone is expanded.

abundance: NA
v_gene: TRBV7-9
j_gene: TRBJ1-3
d_gene: TRBD1
CDR3aa: CASSSNGQGHGNTIYF
CDR3nt: TGTGCCAGCAGCTCAAACGGACAGGGACATGGAAACACCATATATTTT

abundance: NA
v_gene: TRBV5-1
j_gene: TRBJ2-1
d_gene: TRBD2
CDR3aa: CASSFYGLAGESEQFF
CDR3nt: TGCGCCAGCAGCTTCTACGGACTAGCGGGAGAATCCGAGCAGTTCTTC

abundance: NA
v_gene: TRBV5-6
j_gene: TRBJ2-3
d_gene: TRBD2
CDR3aa: CASSLVVAGASTDTQYF
CDR3nt: TGTGCCAGCAGCTTAGTAGTAGCGGGGGCCAGCACAGATACGCAGTATTTT

abundance: NA
v_gene: TRBV27
j_gene: TRBJ2-1
d_gene: NA
CDR3aa: CASSTTKGEYNEQFF
CDR3nt: TGTGCCAGCAGCACTACTAAGGGAGAATACAATGAGCAGTTCTTC

abundance: NA
v_gene: TRBV5-1
j_gene: TRBJ2-2
d_gene: NA
CDR3aa: CASSPSTANTGELFF
CDR3nt: TGCGCCAGCAGCCCGTCAACAGCGAACACCGGGGAGCTGTTTTTT

abundance: NA
v_gene: TRBV19
j_gene: TRBJ2-3
d_gene: TRBD1
CDR3aa: CASSIDRGLYF
CDR3nt: TGTGCCAGTAGTATAGACAGGGGGCTTTATTTT

abundance: NA
v_gene: TRBV25-1
j_gene: TRBJ1-4
d_gene: TRBD1
CDR3aa: CASSGQGAREKLFF
CDR3nt: TGTGCCAGCAGTGGACAGGGGGCGAGAGAAAAACTGTTTTTT

abundance: NA
v_gene: TRBV20-1
j_gene: TRBJ2-1
d_gene: NA
CDR3aa: CSAPNVGQQFF
CDR3nt: TGCAGTGCCCCAAACGTGGGGCAGCAGTTCTTC

abundance: NA
v_gene: TRBV6-6
j_gene: TRBJ1-2
d_gene: TRBD1
CDR3aa: CASTTGRGANYGYTF
CDR3nt: TGTGCCAGCACGACAGGGCGTGGAGCTAACTATGGCTACACCTTC

abundance: few
v_gene: TRBV9
j_gene: TRBJ1-2
d_gene: TRBD1
CDR3aa: CASSAGPGGGYGYTF
CDR3nt: TGTGCCAGCAGCGCCGGACCAGGGGGCGGCTATGGCTACACCTTC

abundance: NA
v_gene: TRBV6-1
j_gene: TRBJ1-5
d_gene: NA
CDR3aa: CASSDTARVEPQHF
CDR3nt: TGTGCCAGCAGTGACACCGCGAGGGTGGAGCCCCAGCATTTT

abundance: NA
v_gene: TRBV28
j_gene: TRBJ2-7
d_gene: TRBD1
CDR3aa: CASSLSATGGHYEQYF
CDR3nt: TGTGCCAGCAGTTTATCCGCAACAGGGGGGCACTACGAGCAGTACTTC

abundance: NA
v_gene: TRBV11-2
j_gene: TRBJ2-1
d_gene: TRBD2
CDR3aa: CASSFLAGGINEQFF
CDR3nt: TGTGCCAGCAGCTTCTTAGCGGGAGGAATCAATGAGCAGTTCTTC

abundance: NA
v_gene: TRBV24-1
j_gene: TRBJ1-5
d_gene: NA
CDR3aa: CATQDRNSNQPQHF
CDR3nt: TGTGCCACCCAGGACAGAAATAGCAATCAGCCCCAGCATTTT

abundance: once
v_gene: TRBV4-2
j_gene: TRBJ2-3
d_gene: TRBD2
CDR3aa: CASSLHGLAGNTDTQYF
CDR3nt: TGTGCCAGCAGCCTTCACGGGCTAGCGGGGAACACAGATACGCAGTATTTT

abundance: NA
v_gene: TRBV12-3/TRBV12-4
j_gene: TRBJ2-5
d_gene: NA
CDR3aa: CASSLSGTQYF
CDR3nt: TGTGCCAGCAGTTTATCCGGGACCCAGTACTTC

abundance: few
v_gene: TRBV18
j_gene: TRBJ2-3
d_gene: NA
CDR3aa: CASSPSGTTDTQYF
CDR3nt: TGTGCCAGCTCACCCTCCGGGACAACAGATACGCAGTATTTT

abundance: NA
v_gene: TRBV7-2
j_gene: TRBJ1-4
d_gene: TRBD1
CDR3aa: CASSSYRGPQEKLFF
CDR3nt: TGTGCCAGCAGCTCATACAGGGGGCCGCAAGAAAAACTGTTTTTT

abundance: NA
v_gene: TRBV7-3
j_gene: TRBJ1-1
d_gene: NA
CDR3aa: CASSVNTGSTEAFF
CDR3nt: TGTGCCAGCAGCGTCAACACAGGGTCCACTGAAGCTTTCTTT

abundance: NA
v_gene: TRBV6-5
j_gene: TRBJ1-2
d_gene: TRBD1
CDR3aa: CASSYTGQGGGYTF
CDR3nt: TGTGCCAGCAGTTACACAGGACAGGGGGGTGGCTACACCTTC

abundance: NA
v_gene: TRBV5-1
j_gene: TRBJ1-1
d_gene: TRBD1
CDR3aa: CASRGGTGKNTEAFF
CDR3nt: TGCGCCAGCAGGGGTGGGACAGGGAAAAACACTGAAGCTTTCTTT

abundance: once
v_gene: TRBV2
j_gene: TRBJ1-2
d_gene: TRBD1
CDR3aa: CASSGQGDYGYTF
CDR3nt: TGTGCCAGCAGTGGACAGGGGGACTATGGCTACACCTTC

abundance: once
v_gene: TRBV6-6
j_gene: TRBJ1-4
d_gene: NA
CDR3aa: CASIDSGWTEKLFF
CDR3nt: TGTGCCAGCATCGACAGTGGGTGGACTGAAAAACTGTTTTTT

abundance: NA
v_gene: TRBV20-1
j_gene: TRBJ2-3
d_gene: TRBD1
CDR3aa: CSASGDRGTDTQYF
CDR3nt: TGCAGTGCTAGTGGGGACAGGGGAACAGATACGCAGTATTTT

abundance: NA
v_gene: TRBV19
j_gene: TRBJ2-5
d_gene: NA
CDR3aa: CASSIRLGTQETQYF
CDR3nt: TGTGCCAGTAGTATACGCTTGGGCACCCAAGAGACCCAGTACTTC

abundance: NA
v_gene: TRBV19
j_gene: TRBJ1-1
d_gene: NA
CDR3aa: CASSFRGEDTEAFF
CDR3nt: TGTGCCAGTAGTTTCCGGGGAGAGGACACTGAAGCTTTCTTT

abundance: NA
v_gene: TRBV6-6
j_gene: TRBJ2-5
d_gene: NA
CDR3aa: CASSPSRGTQETQYF
CDR3nt: TGTGCCAGCAGTCCCTCTAGAGGAACACAAGAGACCCAGTACTTC

abundance: NA
v_gene: TRBV6-5
j_gene: TRBJ2-7
d_gene: TRBD1
CDR3aa: CASRLSPGQGNEQYF
CDR3nt: TGTGCCAGCAGGCTATCCCCGGGACAGGGAAACGAGCAGTACTTC

abundance: NA
v_gene: TRBV30
j_gene: TRBJ1-6
d_gene: NA
CDR3aa: CAWSLEAAYNSPLHF
CDR3nt: TGTGCCTGGAGCCTAGAGGCAGCTTATAATTCACCCCTCCACTTT

abundance: NA
v_gene: TRBV3-1/TRBV3-2
j_gene: TRBJ2-3
d_gene: TRBD2
CDR3aa: CASSLTSGSPTDTQYF
CDR3nt: TGTGCCAGCAGCTTGACTAGCGGGAGCCCAACAGATACGCAGTATTTT

abundance: NA
v_gene: TRBV27
j_gene: TRBJ1-6
d_gene: TRBD1
CDR3aa: CASRAGTGGSPLHF
CDR3nt: TGTGCCAGCAGAGCCGGGACAGGGGGTTCACCCCTCCACTTT